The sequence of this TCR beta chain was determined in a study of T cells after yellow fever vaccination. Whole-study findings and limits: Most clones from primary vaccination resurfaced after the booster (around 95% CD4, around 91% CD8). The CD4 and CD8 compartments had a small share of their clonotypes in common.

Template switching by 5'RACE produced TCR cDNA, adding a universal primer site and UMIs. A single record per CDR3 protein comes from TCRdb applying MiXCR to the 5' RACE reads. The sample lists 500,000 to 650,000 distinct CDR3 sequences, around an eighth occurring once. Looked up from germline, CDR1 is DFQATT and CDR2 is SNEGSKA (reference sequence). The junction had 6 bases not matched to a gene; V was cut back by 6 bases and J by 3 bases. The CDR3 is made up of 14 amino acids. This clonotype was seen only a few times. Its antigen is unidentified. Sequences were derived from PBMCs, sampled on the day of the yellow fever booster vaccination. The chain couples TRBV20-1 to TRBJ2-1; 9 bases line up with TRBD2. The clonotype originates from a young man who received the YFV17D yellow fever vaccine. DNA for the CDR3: TGCAGTGCCTCGAAAGCGGGAGGCTACAATGAGCAGTTCTTC. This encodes CSASKAGGYNEQFF.